This TCR beta chain was recovered during a study of early stage breast cancer tumors (dated by TCRdb to about 2017). Regarding the study in general: Of the approximately 15 invasive breast tumors, roughly 12 were found to be estrogen receptor-positive, progesterone receptor-positive and HER2-negative. Most of the 12 ER+/PR+/HER2- tumors were invasive ductal carcinomas, while the other four were invasive lobular carcinomas. A read coverage of roughly 10-fold per sample was achieved on average. A total of 2,651,842 templates, representing almost 1,100,000 unique clonotypes, were detected across all samples.

Notes on this clone: Its recognized antigen is unknown. Qualities for individual bases were not recorded, and no much larger clone is one base off.

Study-wide findings and limitations: Approximately 2.4-fold higher T cell density and higher clonality were observed in tumors than in adjacent normal breast tissue. Analysis by tumor subtype was prevented by the small cohort size. Repertoires from blood and normal breast were more alike than repertoires from blood and tumor, and in about 90% of the 16 patients, comparing each tissue with blood separated tumor from normal. Enriched TCRB sequences shared across patients were mostly commonly generated sequences, unlikely to play an important role in the tumor microenvironment. Bulk genomic DNA sequencing of unsorted cells missed chain pairing and functional markers such as CD4, CD8 and FOXP3.

Trimming accounts for 5 bases at V and 2 bases at J, while the number of junction bases matched to no gene is 2. Reading the germline V gene gives CDR1 SNHLY and CDR2 FYNNEI. Including the terminal cysteine and phenylalanine, the CDR3 comprises 16 residues. The kept DNA is CDR3 alone, 48 bases in frame from the first base. Each sample was amplified as two independent genomic DNA replicates: 0.45 to 0.5 ug for blood and 1.5 ug for tumor or normal breast. TCRB sequencing of genomic DNA was carried out with the ImmunoSeq Intro kit according to the manufacturer's instructions. Multiplex PCR was run for roughly 29 cycles using proprietary primers and spike-in control sequences for absolute quantification. Single-end 150-bp reads were used to sequence an 87-bp fragment spanning the CDR3 plus the flanking V and J genes. Each lane of an Illumina MiSeq running version 3.0 chemistry carried seven multiplexed samples, with two replicates apiece. In the original analysis: The vendor's proprietary pipeline handled the raw data processing, merging both replicates into a single result for each sample. Productive rearrangements sharing the V-gene family, CDR3 amino acid sequence and J-gene segment were defined as clonotypes. Clonality was calculated as 1 minus the normalized Shannon entropy (Pielou evenness) of TCRB abundances. To estimate T cell density, the total number of templates was divided by the number of input cells, which was inferred from the amount of DNA input. Total repertoire diversity and clonality were estimated with Recon using default parameters. A clonotype was considered tumor-enriched if its abundance in tumor exceeded 0.1% and was at least 32-fold higher than its abundance in normal breast. Imported from immuneACCESS, the table was reduced by TCRdb to in-frame sequences with V and J called. These copies leave out some clones; in studies compared against another copy, an unresolved V gene accounts for under half, and the cause of the remainder is not known. That table gives V, J and clone size, and the DNA gave D and trimming. The sample table lists thousands of clones, roughly 72% of them with a count of one. Less than 20% of the sample comes from the top ten.

About 18-55 mg of tumor tissue was diced and typically yielded more than 2.5 ug of DNA. The study profiled bulk TCR beta-chain repertoires in matched peripheral blood, tumor and adjacent normal breast tissue taken from some 17 patients with early-stage breast cancer. Once resection was done, tumor tissue identified by eye was cut out and put into prechilled RNAlater. Tumor tissue (roughly 20-50 mg) was diced and homogenized in RLTplus buffer with beta-mercaptoethanol and antifoaming agent using a TissueLyser II. Genomic DNA was extracted with the Qiagen AllPrep DNA/RNA Mini kit. The sample comprised breast tumor tissue. The origin of this receptor is a person between 55 and 70 years old with breast cancer. The chain couples TRBV2 to TRBJ2-6; 11 central bases correspond to TRBD1. Read as DNA, the sequence is TGTGCCAGCAGTCGGGACAGGGGGGCTGGGGCCAACGTCCTGACTTTC. Translated, it gives CASSRDRGAGANVLTF.